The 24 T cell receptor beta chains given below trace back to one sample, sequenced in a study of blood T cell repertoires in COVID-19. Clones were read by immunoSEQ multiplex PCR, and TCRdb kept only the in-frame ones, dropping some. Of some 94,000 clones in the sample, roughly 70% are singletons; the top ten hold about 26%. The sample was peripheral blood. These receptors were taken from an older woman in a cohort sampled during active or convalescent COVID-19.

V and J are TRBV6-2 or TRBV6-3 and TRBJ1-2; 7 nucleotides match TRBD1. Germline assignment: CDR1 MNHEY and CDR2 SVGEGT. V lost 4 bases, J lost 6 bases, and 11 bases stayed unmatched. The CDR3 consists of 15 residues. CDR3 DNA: TGTGCCAGCAGTTCCCGCGACAGGGTAGACGATGGCTACACCTTC. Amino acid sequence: CASSSRDRVDDGYTF.

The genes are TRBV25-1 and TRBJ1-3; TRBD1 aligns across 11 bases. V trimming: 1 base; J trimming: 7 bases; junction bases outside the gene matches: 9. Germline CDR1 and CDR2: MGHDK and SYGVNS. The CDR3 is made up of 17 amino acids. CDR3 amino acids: CASSEWLIGTGGNTIYF. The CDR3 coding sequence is TGTGCCAGCAGTGAATGGCTGATAGGGACAGGGGGGAACACCATATATTTT.

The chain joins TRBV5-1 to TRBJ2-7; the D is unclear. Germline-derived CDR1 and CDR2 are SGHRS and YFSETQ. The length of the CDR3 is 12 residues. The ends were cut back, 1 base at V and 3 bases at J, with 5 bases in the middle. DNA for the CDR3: TGCGCCAGCAGCTTGAACAGCTACGAGCAGTACTTC. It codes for CASSLNSYEQYF.

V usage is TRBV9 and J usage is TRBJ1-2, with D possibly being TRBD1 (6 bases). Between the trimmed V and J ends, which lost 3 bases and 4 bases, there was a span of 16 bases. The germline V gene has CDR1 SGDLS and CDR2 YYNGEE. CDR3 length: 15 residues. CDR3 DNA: TGTGCCAGCAGCGCCGGGAACAGGGCCGCCTATGGCTACACCTTC. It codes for CASSAGNRAAYGYTF. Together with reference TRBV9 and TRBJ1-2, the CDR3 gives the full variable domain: DSGVTQTPKHLITATGQRVTLRCSPRSGDLSVYWYQQSLDQGLQFLIQYYNGEERAKGNILERFSAQQFPDLHSELNLSSLELGDSALYFCASSAGNRAAYGYTFGSGTRLTVV.

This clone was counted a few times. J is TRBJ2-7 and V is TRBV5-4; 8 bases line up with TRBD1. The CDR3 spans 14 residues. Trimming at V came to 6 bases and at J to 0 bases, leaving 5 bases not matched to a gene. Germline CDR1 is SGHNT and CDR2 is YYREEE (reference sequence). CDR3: CASTVDRGSYEQYF. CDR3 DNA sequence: TGTGCCAGCACCGTAGACAGGGGCTCCTACGAGCAGTACTTC.

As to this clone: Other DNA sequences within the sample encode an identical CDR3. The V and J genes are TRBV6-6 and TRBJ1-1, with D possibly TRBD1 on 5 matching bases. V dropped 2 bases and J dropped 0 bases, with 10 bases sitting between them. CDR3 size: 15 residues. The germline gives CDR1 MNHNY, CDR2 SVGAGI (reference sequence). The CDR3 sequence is CASSYSPGMNTEAFF. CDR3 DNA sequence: TGTGCCAGCAGTTACAGTCCAGGGATGAACACTGAAGCTTTCTTT.

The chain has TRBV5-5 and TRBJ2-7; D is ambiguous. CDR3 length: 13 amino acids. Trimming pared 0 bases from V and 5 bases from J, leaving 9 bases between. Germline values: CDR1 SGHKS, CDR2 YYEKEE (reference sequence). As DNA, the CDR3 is TGTGCCAGCAGCTTGGCTACAGCTGACGAGCAGTACTTC. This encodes CASSLATADEQYF.

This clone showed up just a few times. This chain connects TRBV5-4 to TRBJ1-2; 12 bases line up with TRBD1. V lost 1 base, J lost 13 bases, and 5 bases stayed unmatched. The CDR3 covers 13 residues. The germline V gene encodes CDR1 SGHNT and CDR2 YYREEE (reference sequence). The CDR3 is CASSLPGDRGRTF. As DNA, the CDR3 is TGTGCCAGCAGCTTGCCCGGGGACAGGGGGCGCACCTTC.

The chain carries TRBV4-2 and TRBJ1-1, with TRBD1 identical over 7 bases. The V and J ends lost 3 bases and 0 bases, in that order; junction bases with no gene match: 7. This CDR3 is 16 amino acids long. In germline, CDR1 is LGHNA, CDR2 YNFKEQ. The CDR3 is CASSQPRQGVNTEAFF. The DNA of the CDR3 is TGTGCCAGCAGCCAGCCCCGACAGGGAGTGAACACTGAAGCTTTCTTT.

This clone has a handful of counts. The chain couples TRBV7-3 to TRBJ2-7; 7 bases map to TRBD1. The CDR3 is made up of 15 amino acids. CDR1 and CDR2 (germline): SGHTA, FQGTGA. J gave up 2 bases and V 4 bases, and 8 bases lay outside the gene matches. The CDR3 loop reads CASSSFPGQPYEQYF. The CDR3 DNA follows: TGTGCCAGCAGCTCGTTTCCGGGACAGCCCTACGAGCAGTACTTC. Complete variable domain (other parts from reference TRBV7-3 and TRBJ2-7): GAGVSQTPSNKVTEKGKYVELRCDPISGHTALYWYRQSLGQGPEFLIYFQGTGAADDSGLPNDRFFAVRPEGSVSTLKIQRTERGDSAVYLCASSSFPGQPYEQYFGPGTRLTVT.

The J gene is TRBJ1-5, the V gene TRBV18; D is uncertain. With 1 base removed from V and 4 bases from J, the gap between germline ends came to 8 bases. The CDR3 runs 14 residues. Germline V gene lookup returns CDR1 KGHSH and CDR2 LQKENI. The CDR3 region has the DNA TGTGCCAGCTCACCACTGGTCGGGAATCAGCCCCAGCATTTT. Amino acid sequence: CASSPLVGNQPQHF.

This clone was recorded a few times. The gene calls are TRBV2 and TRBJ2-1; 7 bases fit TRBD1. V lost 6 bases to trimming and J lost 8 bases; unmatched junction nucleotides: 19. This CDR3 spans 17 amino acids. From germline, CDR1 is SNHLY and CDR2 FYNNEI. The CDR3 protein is CASSDGTASRYTYEQFF. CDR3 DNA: TGTGCCAGCAGCGATGGGACAGCGTCTCGGTACACCTATGAGCAGTTCTTC.

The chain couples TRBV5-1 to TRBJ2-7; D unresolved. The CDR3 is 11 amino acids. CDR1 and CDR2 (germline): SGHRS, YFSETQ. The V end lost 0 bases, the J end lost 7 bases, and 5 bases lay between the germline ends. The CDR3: CASSLGDEQYF. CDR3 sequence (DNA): TGCGCCAGCAGCTTGGGCGATGAGCAGTACTTC.

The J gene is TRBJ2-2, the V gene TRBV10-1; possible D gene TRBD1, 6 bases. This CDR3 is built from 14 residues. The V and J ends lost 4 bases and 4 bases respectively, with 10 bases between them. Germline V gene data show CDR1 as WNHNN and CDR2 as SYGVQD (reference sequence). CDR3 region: CASSAQGSTGELFF. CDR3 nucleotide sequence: TGCGCCAGCAGTGCGCAGGGGTCCACCGGGGAGCTGTTTTTT.

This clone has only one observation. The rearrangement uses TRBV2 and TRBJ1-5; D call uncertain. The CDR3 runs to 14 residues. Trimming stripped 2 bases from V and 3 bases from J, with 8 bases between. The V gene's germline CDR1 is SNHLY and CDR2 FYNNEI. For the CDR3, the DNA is TGTGCCAGCAGTGAAAGGCAGGTCAATCAGCCCCAGCATTTT. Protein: CASSERQVNQPQHF.

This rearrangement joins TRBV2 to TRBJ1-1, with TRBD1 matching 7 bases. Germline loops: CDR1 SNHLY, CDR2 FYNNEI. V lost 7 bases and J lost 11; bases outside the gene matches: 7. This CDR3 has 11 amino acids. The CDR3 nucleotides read TGTGCCAGCAATAGACAGGGAGTCGCTTTCTTT. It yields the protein CASNRQGVAFF.

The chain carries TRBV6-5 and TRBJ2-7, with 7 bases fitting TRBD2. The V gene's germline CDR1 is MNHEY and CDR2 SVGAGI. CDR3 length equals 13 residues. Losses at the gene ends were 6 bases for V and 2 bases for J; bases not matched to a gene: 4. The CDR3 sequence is CASRFAGAYEQYF. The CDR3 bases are TGTGCCAGCAGATTTGCGGGGGCCTACGAGCAGTACTTC.

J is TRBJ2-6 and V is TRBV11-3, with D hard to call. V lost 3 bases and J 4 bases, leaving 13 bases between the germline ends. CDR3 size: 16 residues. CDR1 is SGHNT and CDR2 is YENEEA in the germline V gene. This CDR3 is CASSLGNPSGANVLTF. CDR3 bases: TGTGCCAGCAGCTTGGGCAACCCCTCCGGGGCCAACGTCCTGACTTTC.

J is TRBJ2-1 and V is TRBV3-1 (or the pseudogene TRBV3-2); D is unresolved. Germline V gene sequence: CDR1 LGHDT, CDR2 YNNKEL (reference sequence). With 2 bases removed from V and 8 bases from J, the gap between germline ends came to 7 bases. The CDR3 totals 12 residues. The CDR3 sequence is CASSQIGDEQFF. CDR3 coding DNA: TGTGCCAGCAGCCAAATTGGAGATGAGCAGTTCTTC.

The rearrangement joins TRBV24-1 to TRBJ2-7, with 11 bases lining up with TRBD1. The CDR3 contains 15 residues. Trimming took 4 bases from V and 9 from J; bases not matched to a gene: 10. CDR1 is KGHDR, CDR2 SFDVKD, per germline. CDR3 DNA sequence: TGTGCCACCAGTGACCGGGGACAGGGGGTGAAGGGGCAGTACTTC. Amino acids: CATSDRGQGVKGQYF.

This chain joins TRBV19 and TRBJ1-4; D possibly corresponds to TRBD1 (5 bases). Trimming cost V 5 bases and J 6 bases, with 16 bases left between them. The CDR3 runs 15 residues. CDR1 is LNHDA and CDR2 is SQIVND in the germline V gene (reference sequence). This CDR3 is CASSGFGGLYEKLFF. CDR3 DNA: TGTGCCAGTAGTGGCTTCGGGGGTCTTTATGAAAAACTGTTTTTT.

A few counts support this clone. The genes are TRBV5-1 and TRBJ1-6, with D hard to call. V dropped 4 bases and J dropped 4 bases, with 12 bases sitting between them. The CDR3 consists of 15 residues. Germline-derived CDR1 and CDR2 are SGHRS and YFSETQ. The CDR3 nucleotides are TGCGCCAGCAGCCCAGAGGGCCGGTATAATTCACCCCTCCACTTT. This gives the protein CASSPEGRYNSPLHF.

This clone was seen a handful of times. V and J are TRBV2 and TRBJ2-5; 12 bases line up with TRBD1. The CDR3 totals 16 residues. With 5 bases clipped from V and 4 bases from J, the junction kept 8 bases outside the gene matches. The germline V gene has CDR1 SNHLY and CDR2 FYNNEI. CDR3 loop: CASSPPGTGGSETQYF. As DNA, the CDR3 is TGTGCCAGCAGTCCCCCTGGGACAGGGGGCTCAGAGACCCAGTACTTC. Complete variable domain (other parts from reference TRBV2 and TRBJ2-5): EPEVTQTPSHQVTQMGQEVILRCVPISNHLYFYWYRQILGQKVEFLVSFYNNEISEKSEIFDDQFSVERPDGSNFTLKIRSTKLEDSAMYFCASSPPGTGGSETQYFGPGTRLLVL.

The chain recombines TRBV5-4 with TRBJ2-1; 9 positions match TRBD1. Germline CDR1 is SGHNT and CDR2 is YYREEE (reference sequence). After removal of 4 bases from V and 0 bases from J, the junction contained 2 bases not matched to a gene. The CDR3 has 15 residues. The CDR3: CASSKDRGSYNEQFF. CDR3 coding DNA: TGTGCCAGCAGCAAGGACAGGGGCTCCTACAATGAGCAGTTCTTC.